This T cell receptor (beta chain) comes out of a study of T cell repertoires in cytomegalovirus infection (dated by TCRdb to between 2018 and 2021). In the study overall: Because public TCR beta signatures pointed to carriage of CMV infection together with the matching HLA type, the HLA type of each donor mattered for the analysis. Results the study describes overall, beyond this receptor: The ex vivo response was dominated by HLA-C-restricted CMV-specific TCR beta clonotypes, which also provided the single most frequent clonotype in two of eight donors. In both this cohort and an independent roughly 350-donor cohort, the cumulative frequency of public TCR beta family members distinguished carriers of CMV infection plus the relevant HLA type.

Trimming removed 1 base from V and 4 bases from J, leaving 11 bases between the germline ends. Based on the germline V gene, the CDR1 and CDR2 sequences are SGHTA and FQGNSA. From cysteine to phenylalanine, the CDR3 is 15 amino acids long. Only CDR3 DNA remains: 45 bases, in frame from the first base. Sequencing was performed on an Illumina HiSeq 1500. TCRdb handled the public reads itself, with Q25 trimming in fastp and clone calling in MiXCR, and kept productive beta chains. Entries that share a CDR3 protein sequence are merged under the most common genes and DNA. Counted in this sample were roughly 230,000 distinct CDR3 sequences; around an eighth of them appeared once. Clones ranked in the top ten supply approximately 1.6% of the sample. The table lists this clonotype with many counts. It lacks a known antigen. No base qualities exist here, and no much larger clone lies one base off it.

The source of this sequence is a human donor in good health (CMV status not recorded). Some clones in this sample may be carry-over from other donors' samples. Material: PBMCs. The chain was built from TRBV7-2 and TRBJ2-1, with the D gene not clear enough to name. The CDR3 region: CASSLVPSYYNEQFF. The DNA sequence reads TGTGCCAGCAGCTTAGTCCCCAGCTATTACAATGAGCAGTTCTTC.